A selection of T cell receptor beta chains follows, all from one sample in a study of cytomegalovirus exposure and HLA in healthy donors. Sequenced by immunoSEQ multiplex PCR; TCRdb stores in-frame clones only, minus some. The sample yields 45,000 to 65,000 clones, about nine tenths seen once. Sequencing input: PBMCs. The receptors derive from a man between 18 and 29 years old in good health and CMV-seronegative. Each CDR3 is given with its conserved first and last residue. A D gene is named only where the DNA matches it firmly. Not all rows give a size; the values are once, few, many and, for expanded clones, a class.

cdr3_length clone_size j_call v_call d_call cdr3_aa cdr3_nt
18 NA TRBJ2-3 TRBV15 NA CATSRAKGVSVPTDTQYF TGTGCCACCAGCAGAGCCAAAGGGGTGAGCGTACCCACAGATACGCAGTATTTT
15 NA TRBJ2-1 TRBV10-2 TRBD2 CASTTSGSSYNEQFF TGCGCCAGCACCACTAGCGGGAGCTCCTACAATGAGCAGTTCTTC
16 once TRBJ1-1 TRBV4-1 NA CASSQGVSGGNTEAFF TGCGCCAGCAGCCAGGGTGTCTCGGGGGGAAACACTGAAGCTTTCTTT
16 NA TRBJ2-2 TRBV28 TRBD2 CASSNPSGIVGGELFF TGTGCCAGCAGTAACCCTAGCGGGATAGTGGGCGGGGAGCTGTTTTTT
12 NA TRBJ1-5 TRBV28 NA CASSHRNQPQHF TGTGCCAGCAGTCACAGGAATCAGCCCCAGCATTTT
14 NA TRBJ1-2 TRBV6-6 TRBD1 CASRGQTTFYGYTF TGTGCCAGCAGGGGACAGACGACCTTCTATGGCTACACCTTC
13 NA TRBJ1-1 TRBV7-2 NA CASQGFMNTEAFF TGTGCCAGCCAGGGATTCATGAACACTGAAGCTTTCTTT
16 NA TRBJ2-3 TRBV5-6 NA CASSLYPPLSTDTQYF TGTGCCAGCAGCTTATATCCCCCTCTTAGCACAGATACGCAGTATTTT
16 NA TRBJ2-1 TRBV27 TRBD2 CASSSLGLAVDNEQFF TGTGCCAGCAGTTCCCTCGGACTAGCGGTGGACAATGAGCAGTTCTTC
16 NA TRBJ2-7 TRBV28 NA CASSLGRQLSSYEQYF TGTGCCAGCAGTTTAGGCAGACAGCTTAGCTCCTACGAGCAGTACTTC
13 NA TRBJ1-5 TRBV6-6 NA CASSPGANQPQHF TGTGCCAGCAGCCCCGGAGCGAATCAGCCCCAGCATTTT
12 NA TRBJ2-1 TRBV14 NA CASSPGFNEQFF TGTGCCAGCAGCCCAGGGTTCAATGAGCAGTTCTTC
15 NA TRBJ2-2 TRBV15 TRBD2 CATSPAGGNTGELFF TGTGCCACCAGCCCTGCGGGGGGAAACACCGGGGAGCTGTTTTTT
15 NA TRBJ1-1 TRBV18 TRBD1 CASSPETGLPTEAFF TGTGCCAGCTCACCCGAGACAGGGCTGCCCACTGAAGCTTTCTTT
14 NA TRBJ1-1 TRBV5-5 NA CASSSRDWNTEAFF TGTGCCAGCAGCTCCCGGGACTGGAACACTGAAGCTTTCTTT
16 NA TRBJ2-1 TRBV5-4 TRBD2 CASSSVSGGRYNEQFF TGTGCCAGCAGCTCGGTTAGCGGGGGCCGCTACAATGAGCAGTTCTTC
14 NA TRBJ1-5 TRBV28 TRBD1 CASSFWTGGQPQHF TGTGCCAGCAGTTTTTGGACAGGGGGACAGCCCCAGCATTTT
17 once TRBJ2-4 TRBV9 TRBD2 CASSIRTSGLAKNIQYF TGTGCCAGCAGCATCCGGACTAGCGGGTTGGCCAAAAACATTCAGTACTTC
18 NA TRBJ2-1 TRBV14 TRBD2 CASSQVAYRLAVYNEQFF TGTGCCAGCAGCCAAGTAGCTTATAGGCTAGCGGTCTACAATGAGCAGTTCTTC
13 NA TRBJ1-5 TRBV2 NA CASSLGENQPQHF TGTGCCAGCAGTCTCGGGGAAAATCAGCCCCAGCATTTT
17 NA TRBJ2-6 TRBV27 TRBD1 CASSPRDRTSGANVLTF TGTGCCAGCAGTCCCCGGGACAGGACCTCTGGGGCCAACGTCCTGACTTTC
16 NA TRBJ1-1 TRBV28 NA CASSHPTYREYTEAFF TGTGCCAGCAGTCACCCGACCTACAGGGAGTACACTGAAGCTTTCTTT
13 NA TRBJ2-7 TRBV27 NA CASSSGISYEQYF TGTGCCAGCAGTTCAGGGATCTCCTACGAGCAGTACTTC
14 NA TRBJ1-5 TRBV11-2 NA CASSRAGSNQPQHF TGTGCCAGCAGCCGCGCAGGGTCCAATCAGCCCCAGCATTTT
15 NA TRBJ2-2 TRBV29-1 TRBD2 CSVEDPVGGLGELFF TGCAGCGTTGAGGATCCTGTGGGAGGGCTCGGGGAGCTGTTTTTT
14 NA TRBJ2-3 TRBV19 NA CASSIGRTADTQYF TGTGCCAGTAGTATAGGTCGGACAGCTGATACGCAGTATTTT
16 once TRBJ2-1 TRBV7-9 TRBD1 CASSLETGGFFNEQFF TGTGCCAGCAGCTTAGAGACAGGGGGCTTTTTTAATGAGCAGTTCTTC
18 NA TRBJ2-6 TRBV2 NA CASSPPPYRVAGANVLTF TGTGCCAGCAGTCCTCCCCCTTACAGGGTGGCAGGGGCCAACGTCCTGACTTTC
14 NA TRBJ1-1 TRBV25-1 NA CASSDPGWDTEAFF TGTGCCAGCAGTGACCCGGGGTGGGACACTGAAGCTTTCTTT
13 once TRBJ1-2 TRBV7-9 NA CASSPTGTYGYTF TGTGCCAGCAGCCCTACAGGGACCTATGGCTACACCTTC
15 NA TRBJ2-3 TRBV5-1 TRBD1 CASSTDGQEMDTQYF TGCGCCTCCTCCACCGACGGACAGGAGATGGATACGCAGTATTTT
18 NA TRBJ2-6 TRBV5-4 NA CAILFTNPIFPGANVLTF TGTGCCATCCTATTTACGAACCCCATCTTCCCTGGGGCCAACGTCCTGACTTTC
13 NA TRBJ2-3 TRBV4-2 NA CASSQEGVDTQYF TGTGCCAGCAGCCAAGAGGGAGTAGATACGCAGTATTTT
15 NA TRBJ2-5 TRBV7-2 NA CASSLATSGGETQYF TGTGCCAGCAGCTTAGCAACTAGTGGGGGCGAGACCCAGTACTTC
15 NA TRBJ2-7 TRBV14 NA CASSLIGGVLHEQYF TGTGCCAGCAGCCTCATAGGAGGGGTTCTCCACGAGCAGTACTTC
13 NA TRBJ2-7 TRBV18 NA CASSPPGSYEQYF TGTGCCAGCTCACCACCAGGGAGTTACGAGCAGTACTTC
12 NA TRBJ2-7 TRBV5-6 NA CASNRDTYEQYF TGTGCCAGCAACCGAGACACGTACGAGCAGTACTTC
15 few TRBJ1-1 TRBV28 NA CASPPPRKEDTEAFF TGTGCCAGCCCTCCGCCACGGAAGGAGGACACTGAAGCTTTCTTT
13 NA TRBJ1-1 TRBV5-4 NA CASSSSMNTEAFF TGTGCCAGCAGCTCAAGCATGAACACTGAAGCTTTCTTT
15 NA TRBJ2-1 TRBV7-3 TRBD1 CASSLGGTGNNEQFF TGTGCCAGCAGCTTAGGCGGGACAGGCAACAATGAGCAGTTCTTC
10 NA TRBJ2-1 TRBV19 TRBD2 CAISGREEFF TGTGCCATCTCGGGGCGGGAGGAGTTCTTC
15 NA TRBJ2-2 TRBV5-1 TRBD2 CASSFRREGPGELFF TGCGCCAGCAGCTTTCGGCGGGAGGGGCCCGGGGAGCTGTTTTTT
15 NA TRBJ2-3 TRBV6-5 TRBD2 CASSYEAGGPNTQYF TGTGCCAGCAGTTACGAGGCGGGAGGGCCTAATACGCAGTATTTT
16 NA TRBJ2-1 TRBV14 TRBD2 CASSLLTSGSYNEQFF TGTGCCAGCAGCCTGCTGACTAGCGGATCCTACAATGAGCAGTTCTTC
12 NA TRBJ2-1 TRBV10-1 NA CASSVLAGEQFF TGCGCCAGCAGTGTACTAGCCGGTGAGCAGTTCTTC
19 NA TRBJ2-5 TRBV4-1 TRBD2 CASSQDLYSLAGKEETQYF TGCGCCAGCAGCCAAGATCTTTATAGCCTAGCGGGGAAGGAAGAGACCCAGTACTTC
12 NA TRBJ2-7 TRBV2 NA CATTQNRGEQYF TGTGCCACCACACAAAACCGGGGAGAGCAGTACTTC
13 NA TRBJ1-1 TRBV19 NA CASSAEANTEAFF TGTGCCAGTAGTGCGGAAGCGAACACTGAAGCTTTCTTT
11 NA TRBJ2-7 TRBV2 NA CASSPRYEQYF TGTGCCAGCAGTCCCAGATACGAGCAGTACTTC
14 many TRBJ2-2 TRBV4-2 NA CASSHSRDTGELFF TGTGCCAGCAGCCACTCTAGAGACACCGGGGAGCTGTTTTTT
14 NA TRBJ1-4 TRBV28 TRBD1 CASSPDRGLEKLFF TGTGCCAGCAGTCCCGACAGGGGGCTTGAAAAACTGTTTTTT
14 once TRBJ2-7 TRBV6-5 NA CASSRTLGLYEQYF TGTGCCAGCAGTCGCACCTTGGGCTTGTACGAGCAGTACTTC
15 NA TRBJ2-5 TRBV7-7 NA CASSLVLGDQETQYF TGTGCTAGCAGCTTAGTATTAGGGGACCAAGAGACCCAGTACTTC
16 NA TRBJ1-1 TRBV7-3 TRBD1 CASSLNAVTGGELAFF TGTGCCAGCAGCTTAAATGCTGTGACAGGGGGAGAATTAGCTTTCTTT
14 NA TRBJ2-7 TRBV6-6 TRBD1 CASRTGTGVYEQYF TGTGCCAGCAGAACCGGGACAGGGGTCTACGAGCAGTACTTC
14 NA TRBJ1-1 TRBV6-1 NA CASRGGGALTEAFF TGTGCCAGCAGAGGTGGGGGGGCGCTTACTGAAGCTTTCTTT
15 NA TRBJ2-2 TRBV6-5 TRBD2 CASSYGTSAPGELFF TGTGCCAGCAGTTACGGGACTAGCGCTCCCGGGGAGCTGTTTTTT